Listed here are 6 T cell receptor beta chains from one sample, sequenced in a study of cytomegalovirus exposure and HLA in healthy donors. A multiplex PCR was run with 60 Vbeta primers and 13 Jbeta primers. The data were produced by immunoSEQ multiplex PCR, yet TCRdb's version contains in-frame clones alone and is incomplete. The sample consists of around 200,000 clones, approximately 80% of them appearing once. Specimen: PBMCs. The receptors were sampled from a girl aged 5 to 17 in good health and CMV-seronegative.

This clone was detected a few times. This sequence joins TRBV13 and TRBJ2-5; 12 bases agree with TRBD1. CDR1 and CDR2 from the germline V gene are PRHDT and FYEKMQ (reference sequence). The CDR3 sequence is 15 residues long. J lost 5 bases, V lost 5 bases, and 6 bases had no gene match. CDR3 bases: TGTGCCAGCAGCCCAGGGACAGGGGGCCAGGAGACCCAGTACTTC. It encodes CASSPGTGGQETQYF.

This chain uses TRBV14 with TRBJ1-3, with D possibly TRBD1 on 6 matching bases. Germline-derived CDR1 and CDR2 are SGHDN and FVKESK. The CDR3 extends over 15 amino acids. With 3 bases removed from V and 5 bases from J, the gap between germline ends came to 14 bases. The CDR3 nucleotides are TGTGCCAGCAGCCAGACTGGGACACGGCGAAACACCATATATTTT. The encoded protein is CASSQTGTRRNTIYF.

The chain carries TRBV11-1 and TRBJ2-1; 12 bases line up with TRBD2. Germline trimming cut 5 bases from V and 8 bases from J; bases unmatched to any gene: 10. Germline CDR1 is SGHAT and CDR2 is FQDESV (reference sequence). This CDR3 spans 16 amino acids. CDR3 amino acids: CASSRTGTSGLYEQFF. Written as DNA, the CDR3 is TGTGCCAGCAGCCGTACAGGGACTAGCGGGTTGTATGAGCAGTTCTTC.

This clone has more than one count but fewer than ten. The chain joins TRBV19 to TRBJ1-5, with D unclear. The CDR3 contains 13 residues. The germline gives CDR1 LNHDA, CDR2 SQIVND (reference sequence). The germline V and J ends were trimmed by 3 bases and 4 bases, with 7 bases remaining between them. CDR3 sequence: CASSIALNQPQHF. DNA of the CDR3: TGTGCCAGTAGTATTGCGTTAAATCAGCCCCAGCATTTT.

The chain couples TRBV19 to TRBJ2-2; TRBD1 aligns across 11 bases. The CDR3 consists of 16 residues. CDR1 is LNHDA and CDR2 is SQIVND in the germline V gene (reference sequence). V was clipped by 6 bases and J by 6 bases; unmatched bases: 9. CDR3 protein: CASRIGTGGWAGELFF. Here the CDR3 DNA reads TGTGCCAGTAGAATCGGGACAGGGGGTTGGGCCGGGGAGCTGTTTTTT.

The chain links TRBV4-2 to TRBJ2-3; 11 nucleotides align to TRBD2. This CDR3 region has 16 residues. Germline values: CDR1 LGHNA, CDR2 YNFKEQ. V trimming: 1 base; J trimming: 5 bases; junction bases outside the gene matches: 5. CDR3 bases: TGTGCCAGCAGCCAAGGGGATAGCGGGGGGGGAGATACGCAGTATTTT. Translation gives CASSQGDSGGGDTQYF.